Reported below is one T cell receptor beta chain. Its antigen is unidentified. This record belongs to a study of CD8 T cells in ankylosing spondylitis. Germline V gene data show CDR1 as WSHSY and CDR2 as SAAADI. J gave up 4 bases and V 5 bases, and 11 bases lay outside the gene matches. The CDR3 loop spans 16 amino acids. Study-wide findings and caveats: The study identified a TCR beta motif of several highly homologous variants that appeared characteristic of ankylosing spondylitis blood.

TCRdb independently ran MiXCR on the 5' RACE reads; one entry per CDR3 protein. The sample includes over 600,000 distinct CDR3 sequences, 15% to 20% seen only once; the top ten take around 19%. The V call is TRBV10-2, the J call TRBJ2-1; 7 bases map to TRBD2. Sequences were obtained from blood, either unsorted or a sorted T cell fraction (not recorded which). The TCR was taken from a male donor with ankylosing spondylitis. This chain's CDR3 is CASSYLLSGKYNEQFF. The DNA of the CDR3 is TGCGCCAGCAGTTACCTACTAAGCGGGAAATACAATGAGCAGTTCTTC.